A selection of T cell receptor beta chains follows, all from one sample in a study of T cells in Graves' hyperthyroidism and ophthalmopathy. TCRdb independently ran MiXCR on the multiplex PCR reads; one entry per CDR3 protein. The sample holds about 560,000 distinct CDR3 sequences, over 15% seen once. Sequencing used blood. All receptors come from a woman aged 18 to 35 with Graves' hyperthyroidism. The conserved cysteine and the conserved F or W are not part of the CDR3 here. D genes are given only for firm matches.

D	V	J	CDR3
-	TRBV12-3/TRBV12-4	TRBJ2-3	ASSLGSIEDTQY
TRBD2	TRBV4-1	TRBJ2-6	ASSPWRSGIPAGANVLT
-	TRBV29-1	TRBJ2-5	SVEGQVGSRETQY
-	TRBV2	TRBJ1-6	ASKGSSGTASPLH
TRBD1	TRBV19	TRBJ1-2	ASTQTGKGYYGYT
-	TRBV2	TRBJ1-2	ASTVDGRLYGYT
-	TRBV5-1	TRBJ2-1	ASSPLQQSSYNEQF
-	TRBV10-3	TRBJ2-2	ATGTSTGELF
-	TRBV5-1	TRBJ1-1	ASSGRVDTEAF
-	TRBV2	TRBJ2-1	ASSMNEQF
-	TRBV7-2	TRBJ1-1	ASSKGQSVNTEAF
-	TRBV4-1	TRBJ2-5	ASSQEANPHKY
TRBD2	TRBV20-1	TRBJ2-5	SGRLAGVRYQETQY
TRBD1	TRBV5-1	TRBJ1-6	ASSYAGTDYNSPLH
-	TRBV2	TRBJ1-1	ASSDIIRRWAF
-	TRBV6-1	TRBJ1-1	ASSSADRMNTEAF
-	TRBV6-1	TRBJ1-2	ASSSEYRSSGGYT
TRBD1	TRBV28	TRBJ1-2	ASIVGTGLRSGGYT
-	TRBV3-1	TRBJ1-2	ASSQDPRRGYT
TRBD1	TRBV6-6	TRBJ1-5	ASSYSGQYSNQPQH
-	TRBV6-1	TRBJ1-4	ASRVGGLGEKLF
-	TRBV12-3/TRBV12-4	TRBJ1-3	ASSLRGSGSGNTIY
-	TRBV2	TRBJ2-5	ASSGVRSQETQY
TRBD2	TRBV6-4	TRBJ2-3	ASSQLAGAADTQY
-	TRBV4-1	TRBJ2-1	ASSQDPWDGNEQF
TRBD2	TRBV5-1	TRBJ2-1	ASSPSASGGYNEQF
-	TRBV5-6	TRBJ2-7	ASSLWSPSYEQY
TRBD1	TRBV6-2/TRBV6-3	TRBJ2-6	ASTLWQGAGANVLT
TRBD2	TRBV28	TRBJ2-1	ASSFYVGTRTYNEQF
-	TRBV29-1	TRBJ2-1	SVTTTGRSAHNEQF
TRBD1	TRBV27	TRBJ2-2	ASSLLEGQGTGELF
TRBD2	TRBV27	TRBJ2-1	ASSLLLAGATNEQF
-	TRBV28	TRBJ2-5	ASTLDRAGETQY
-	TRBV7-2	TRBJ1-2	ASSPTTGVYGYT
TRBD2	TRBV24-1	TRBJ2-5	ATSDPAGEGPETQY
-	TRBV12-3/TRBV12-4	TRBJ1-6	ASSTLGVALTSPLH
TRBD2	TRBV9	TRBJ2-2	ASSIGIAGTGELF
TRBD2	TRBV7-2	TRBJ2-7	ASSLGGGGASYEQY
TRBD1	TRBV6-1	TRBJ1-5	ASSQTLGQGSNQPQH
-	TRBV10-3	TRBJ2-7	AISEGLVEQY
-	TRBV27	TRBJ2-2	ASSLKRYTDGELF
TRBD1	TRBV7-2	TRBJ2-5	ASSFGRGLSETQY
-	TRBV3-1	TRBJ1-1	ASSQDNTEAF
TRBD2	TRBV20-1	TRBJ2-1	SARVASGSSYNEQF
TRBD1	TRBV12-3/TRBV12-4	TRBJ1-4	AGSWTGGNEKLF
-	TRBV12-3/TRBV12-4	TRBJ1-5	ASSLGGIDQPQH
-	TRBV5-1	TRBJ1-2	ASSLEIAAGGYT
TRBD2	TRBV7-3	TRBJ2-3	ASSWPGTSENNTQY
-	TRBV24-1	TRBJ2-5	ATSDVSPPDETQY
TRBD1	TRBV3-1	TRBJ1-4	ASSAGTVEKLF
-	TRBV30	TRBJ2-7	AWSVSAGNEQY
TRBD1	TRBV6-1	TRBJ1-6	ASSSGTGLRNSPLH
TRBD1	TRBV7-3	TRBJ1-1	ASSYTGQAIMNTEAF
TRBD1	TRBV5-1	TRBJ2-3	ASSPGWDRFTDTQY
-	TRBV6-5	TRBJ2-3	ASSYSASTDTQY